This T cell receptor (beta chain) emerged from a study of blood T cell repertoires in COVID-19. Study in general: T cells, B-cell-depleted T cells, or PBMCs supplied cDNA or gDNA.

What the recovered Cohort 3 donors had was two negative PCRs, clearance, or symptom resolution. Clones were sequenced by immunoSEQ multiplex PCR, and TCRdb holds only the in-frame ones, with some missing. The profile shows around 250,000 clones, 70% to 90% of them singletons. This CDR3 is 13 amino acids long. The V end was cut by 3 bases, the J end by 3 bases, with 6 bases between. Sequenced sample: PBMCs or T cells enriched from blood (not recorded which). The V and J genes are TRBV12-3 or TRBV12-4 and TRBJ1-5; no clear D gene. This receptor was taken from a woman aged 50 to 60 who had recovered from COVID-19. CDR3 coding DNA: TGTGCCAGCAGTTTCCGGTCCAATCAGCCCCAGCATTTT. Translation gives CASSFRSNQPQHF.